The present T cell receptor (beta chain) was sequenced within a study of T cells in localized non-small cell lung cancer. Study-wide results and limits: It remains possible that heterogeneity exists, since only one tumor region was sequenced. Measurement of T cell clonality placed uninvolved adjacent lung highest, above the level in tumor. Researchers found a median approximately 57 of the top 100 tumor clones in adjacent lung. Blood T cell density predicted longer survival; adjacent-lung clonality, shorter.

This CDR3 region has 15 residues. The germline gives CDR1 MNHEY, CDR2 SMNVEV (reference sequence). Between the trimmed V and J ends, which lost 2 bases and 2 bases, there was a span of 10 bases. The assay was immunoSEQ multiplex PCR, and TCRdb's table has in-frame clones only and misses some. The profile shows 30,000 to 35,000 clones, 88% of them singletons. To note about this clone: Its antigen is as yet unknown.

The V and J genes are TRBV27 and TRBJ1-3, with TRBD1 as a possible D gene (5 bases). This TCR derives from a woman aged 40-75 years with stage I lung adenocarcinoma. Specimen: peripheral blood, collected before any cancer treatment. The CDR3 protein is CASSLVGGAGNTIYF. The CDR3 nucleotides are TGTGCCAGCAGTTTAGTCGGGGGGGCTGGAAACACCATATATTTT.